This TCR beta chain was obtained from a study of blood T cell repertoires in COVID-19. Measured with immunoSEQ multiplex PCR; TCRdb has only the in-frame clones, and not every one. The repertoire holds 250,000 or so clones, around nine tenths seen once, with roughly 2.6% in the top ten. Germline-derived CDR1 and CDR2 are SGHDT and YYEEEE. V was pared by 0 bases and J by 4 bases, with 6 bases of the junction left unmatched. The CDR3 is made up of 16 amino acids. The TCR was taken from a woman in her sixties or seventies with acute or convalescent COVID-19. The chain uses TRBV5-6 and TRBJ2-3; TRBD2 aligns across 9 bases. The specimen sequenced was peripheral blood. CDR3 loop: CASSLGAGGPSDTQYF. In DNA, the CDR3 is TGTGCCAGCAGCTTGGGAGCGGGGGGTCCCTCAGATACGCAGTATTTT.